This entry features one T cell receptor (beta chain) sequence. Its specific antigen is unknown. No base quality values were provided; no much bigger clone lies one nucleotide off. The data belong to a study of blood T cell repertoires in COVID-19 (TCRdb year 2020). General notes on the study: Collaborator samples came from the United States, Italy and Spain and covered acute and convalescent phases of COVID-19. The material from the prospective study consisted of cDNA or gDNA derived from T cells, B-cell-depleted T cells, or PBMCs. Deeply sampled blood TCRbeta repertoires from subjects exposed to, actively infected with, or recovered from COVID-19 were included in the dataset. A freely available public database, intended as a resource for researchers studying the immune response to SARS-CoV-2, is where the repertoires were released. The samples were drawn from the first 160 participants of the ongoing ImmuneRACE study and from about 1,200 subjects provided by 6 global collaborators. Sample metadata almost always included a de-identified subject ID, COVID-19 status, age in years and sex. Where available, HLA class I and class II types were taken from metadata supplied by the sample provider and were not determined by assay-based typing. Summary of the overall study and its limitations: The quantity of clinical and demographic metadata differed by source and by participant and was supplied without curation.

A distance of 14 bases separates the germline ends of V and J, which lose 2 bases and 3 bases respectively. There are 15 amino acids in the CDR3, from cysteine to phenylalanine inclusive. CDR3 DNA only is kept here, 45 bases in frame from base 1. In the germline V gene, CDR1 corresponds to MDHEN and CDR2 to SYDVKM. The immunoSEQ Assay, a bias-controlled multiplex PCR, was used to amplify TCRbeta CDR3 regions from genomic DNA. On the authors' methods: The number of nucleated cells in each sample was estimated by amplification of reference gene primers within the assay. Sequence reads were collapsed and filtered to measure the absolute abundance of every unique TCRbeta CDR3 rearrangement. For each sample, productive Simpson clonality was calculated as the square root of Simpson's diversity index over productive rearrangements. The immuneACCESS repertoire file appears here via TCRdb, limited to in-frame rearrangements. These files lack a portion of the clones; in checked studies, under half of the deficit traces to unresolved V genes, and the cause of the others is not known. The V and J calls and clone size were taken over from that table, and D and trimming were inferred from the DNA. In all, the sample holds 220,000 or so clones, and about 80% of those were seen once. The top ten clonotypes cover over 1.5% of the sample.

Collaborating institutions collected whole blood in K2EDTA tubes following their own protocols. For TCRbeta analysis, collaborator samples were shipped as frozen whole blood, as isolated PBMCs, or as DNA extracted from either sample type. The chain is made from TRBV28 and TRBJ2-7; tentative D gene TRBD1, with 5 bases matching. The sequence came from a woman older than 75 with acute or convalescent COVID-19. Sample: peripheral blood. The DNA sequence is TGTGCCAGCAGTTTAGTTGGCAGGGCGGACTACGAGCAGTACTTC. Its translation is CASSLVGRADYEQYF.